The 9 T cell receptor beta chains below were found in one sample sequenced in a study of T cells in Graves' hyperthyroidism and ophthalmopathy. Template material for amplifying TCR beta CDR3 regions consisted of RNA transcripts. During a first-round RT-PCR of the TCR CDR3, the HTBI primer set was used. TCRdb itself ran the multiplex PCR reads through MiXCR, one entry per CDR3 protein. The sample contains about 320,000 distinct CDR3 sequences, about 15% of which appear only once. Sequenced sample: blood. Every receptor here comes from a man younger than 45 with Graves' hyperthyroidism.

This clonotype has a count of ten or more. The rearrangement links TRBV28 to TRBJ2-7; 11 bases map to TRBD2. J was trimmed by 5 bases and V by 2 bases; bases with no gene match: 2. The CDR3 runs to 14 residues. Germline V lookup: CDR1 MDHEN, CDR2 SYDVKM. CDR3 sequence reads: CASSLTSGSHEQYF. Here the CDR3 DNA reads TGTGCCAGCAGTTTAACTAGCGGGAGTCACGAGCAGTACTTC.

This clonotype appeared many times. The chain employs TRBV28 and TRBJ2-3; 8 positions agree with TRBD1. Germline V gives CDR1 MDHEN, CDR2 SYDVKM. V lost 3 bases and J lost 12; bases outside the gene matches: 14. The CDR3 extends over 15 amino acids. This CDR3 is CASSFSDRARGGQYF. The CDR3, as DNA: TGTGCCAGCAGTTTCTCGGACAGGGCGCGTGGTGGACAGTATTTT. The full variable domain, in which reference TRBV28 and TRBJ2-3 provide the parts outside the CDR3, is DVKVTQSSRYLVKRTGEKVFLECVQDMDHENMFWYRQDPGLGLRLIYFSYDVKMKEKGDIPEGYSVSREKKERFSLILESASTNQTSMYLCASSFSDRARGGQYFGPGTRLTVL.

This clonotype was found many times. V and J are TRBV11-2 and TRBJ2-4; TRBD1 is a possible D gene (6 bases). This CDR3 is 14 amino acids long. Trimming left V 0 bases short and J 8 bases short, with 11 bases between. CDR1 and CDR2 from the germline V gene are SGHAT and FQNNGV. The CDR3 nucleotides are TGTGCCAGCAGCTTAGATAGGCCAGGGGACATTCAGTACTTC. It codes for CASSLDRPGDIQYF.

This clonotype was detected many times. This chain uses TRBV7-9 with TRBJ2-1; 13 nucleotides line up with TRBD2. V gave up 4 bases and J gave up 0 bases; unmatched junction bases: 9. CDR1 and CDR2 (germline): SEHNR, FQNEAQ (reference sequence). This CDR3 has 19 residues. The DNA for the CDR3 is TGTGCCAGCAGCTCCTTCGGGACTAGCGGGACCTACTCCTACAATGAGCAGTTCTTC. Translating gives CASSSFGTSGTYSYNEQFF.

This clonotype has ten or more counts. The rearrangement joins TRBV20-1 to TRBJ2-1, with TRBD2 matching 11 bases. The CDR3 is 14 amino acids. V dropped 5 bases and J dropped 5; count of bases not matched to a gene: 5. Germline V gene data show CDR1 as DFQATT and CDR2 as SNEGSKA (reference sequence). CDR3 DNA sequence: TGCAGTGCTGCCCTTAGCGGGGGGGACAATGAGCAGTTCTTC. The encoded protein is CSAALSGGDNEQFF.

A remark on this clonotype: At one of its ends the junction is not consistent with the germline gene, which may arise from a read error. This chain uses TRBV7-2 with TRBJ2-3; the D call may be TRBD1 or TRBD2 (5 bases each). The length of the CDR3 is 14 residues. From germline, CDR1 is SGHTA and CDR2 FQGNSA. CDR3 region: CASSPPGLTGTQYF. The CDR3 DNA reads TGTGCCAGCAGCCCCCCGGGGCTCACAGGTACGCAGTATTTT. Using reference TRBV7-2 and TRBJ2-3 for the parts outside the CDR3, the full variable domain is GAGVSQSPSNKVTEKGKDVELRCDPISGHTALYWYRQSLGQGLEFLIYFQGNSAPDKSGLPSDRFSAERTGGSVSTLTIQRTQQEDSAVYLCASSPPGLTGTQYFGPGTRLTVL.

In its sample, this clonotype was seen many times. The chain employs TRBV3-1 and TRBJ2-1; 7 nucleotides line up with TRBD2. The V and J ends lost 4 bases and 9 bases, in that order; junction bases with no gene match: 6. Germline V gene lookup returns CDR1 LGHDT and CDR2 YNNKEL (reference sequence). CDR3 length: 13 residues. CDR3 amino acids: CASSPLSGIEQFF. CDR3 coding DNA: TGTGCCAGCAGCCCCCTGAGCGGGATTGAGCAGTTCTTC.

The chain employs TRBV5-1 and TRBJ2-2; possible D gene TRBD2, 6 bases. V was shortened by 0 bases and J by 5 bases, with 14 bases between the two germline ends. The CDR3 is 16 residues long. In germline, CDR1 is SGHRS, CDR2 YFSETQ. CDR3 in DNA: TGCGCCAGCAGCTTGGCTTTAACTAGCCGGACCGGGGAGCTGTTTTTT. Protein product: CASSLALTSRTGELFF.

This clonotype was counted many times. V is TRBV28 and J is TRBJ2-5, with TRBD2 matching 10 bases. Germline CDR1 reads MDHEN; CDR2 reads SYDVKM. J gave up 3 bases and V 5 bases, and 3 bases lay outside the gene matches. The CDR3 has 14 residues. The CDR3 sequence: CASSVLAGEETQYF. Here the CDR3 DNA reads TGTGCCAGCAGTGTGCTAGCGGGAGAAGAGACCCAGTACTTC.